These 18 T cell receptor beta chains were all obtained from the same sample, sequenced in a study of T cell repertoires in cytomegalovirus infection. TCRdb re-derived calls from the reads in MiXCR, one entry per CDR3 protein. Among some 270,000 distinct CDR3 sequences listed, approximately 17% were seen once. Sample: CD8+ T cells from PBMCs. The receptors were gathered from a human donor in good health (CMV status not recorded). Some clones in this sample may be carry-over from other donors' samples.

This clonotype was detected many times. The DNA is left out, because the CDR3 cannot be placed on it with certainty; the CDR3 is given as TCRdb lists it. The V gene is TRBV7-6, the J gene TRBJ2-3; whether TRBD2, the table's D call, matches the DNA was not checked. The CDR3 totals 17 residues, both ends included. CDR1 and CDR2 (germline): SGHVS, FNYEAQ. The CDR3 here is CASSFLWERGAANTQYF.

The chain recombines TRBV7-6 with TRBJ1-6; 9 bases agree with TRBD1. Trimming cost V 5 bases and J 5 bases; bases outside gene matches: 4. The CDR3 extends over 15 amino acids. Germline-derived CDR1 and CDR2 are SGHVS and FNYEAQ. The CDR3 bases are TGTGCCAGCAGCGCCAGGACAGGGGATAATTCACCCCTCCACTTT. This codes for CASSARTGDNSPLHF.

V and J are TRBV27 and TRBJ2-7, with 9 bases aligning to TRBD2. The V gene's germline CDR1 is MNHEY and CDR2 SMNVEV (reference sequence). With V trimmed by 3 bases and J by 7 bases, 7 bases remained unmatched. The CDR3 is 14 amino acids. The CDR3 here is CASSFSGGLGEQYF. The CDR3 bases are TGTGCCAGCAGTTTCAGCGGGGGGCTGGGAGAGCAGTACTTC.

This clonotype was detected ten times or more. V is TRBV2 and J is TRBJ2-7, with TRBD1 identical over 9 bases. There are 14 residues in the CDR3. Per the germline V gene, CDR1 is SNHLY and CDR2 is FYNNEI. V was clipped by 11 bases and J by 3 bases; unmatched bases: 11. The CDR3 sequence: CASDAGTGFYEQYF. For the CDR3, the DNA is TGTGCCTCCGACGCCGGGACAGGGTTCTACGAGCAGTACTTC.

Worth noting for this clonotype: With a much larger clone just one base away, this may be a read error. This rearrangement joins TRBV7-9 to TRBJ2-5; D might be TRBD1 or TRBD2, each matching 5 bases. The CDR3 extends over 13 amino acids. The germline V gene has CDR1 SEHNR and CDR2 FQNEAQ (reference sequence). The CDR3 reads CASSWDAQETRYF. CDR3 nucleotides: TGTGCCAGCAGCTGGGACGCCCAAGAGACCCGGTACTTC.

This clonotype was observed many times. The CDR3 DNA follows: TGTGCCAGCAGCCCCTCGTCTAGCGGTCGAGAGACCCAGTACTTC. Its translation: CASSPSSSGRETQYF. The rearrangement uses TRBV7-9 and TRBJ2-5, with TRBD2 matching 7 bases. Germline V CDR1 and CDR2: SEHNR, FQNEAQ (reference sequence). The CDR3 has 15 amino acids. After removal of 5 bases from V and 4 bases from J, the junction contained 10 bases not matched to a gene. Supplemented by reference TRBV7-9 and TRBJ2-5, the full variable domain reads DTGVSQNPRHKITKRGQNVTFRCDPISEHNRLYWYRQTLGQGPEFLTYFQNEAQLEKSRLLSDRFSAERPKGSFSTLEIQRTEQGDSAMYLCASSPSSSGRETQYFGPGTRLLVL.

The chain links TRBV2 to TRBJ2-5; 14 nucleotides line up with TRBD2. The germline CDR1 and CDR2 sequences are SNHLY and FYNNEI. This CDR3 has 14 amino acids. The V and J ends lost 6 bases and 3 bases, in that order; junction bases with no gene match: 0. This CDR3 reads CASRGLAGEETQYF. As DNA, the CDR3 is TGTGCCAGCAGGGGACTAGCGGGGGAAGAGACCCAGTACTTC. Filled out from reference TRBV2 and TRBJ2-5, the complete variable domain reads EPEVTQTPSHQVTQMGQEVILRCVPISNHLYFYWYRQILGQKVEFLVSFYNNEISEKSEIFDDQFSVERPDGSNFTLKIRSTKLEDSAMYFCASRGLAGEETQYFGPGTRLLVL.

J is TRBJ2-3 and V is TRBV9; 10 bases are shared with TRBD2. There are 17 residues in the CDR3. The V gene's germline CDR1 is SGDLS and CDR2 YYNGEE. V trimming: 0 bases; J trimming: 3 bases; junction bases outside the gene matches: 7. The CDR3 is CASSVEALAGVTDTQYF. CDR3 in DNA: TGTGCCAGCAGCGTAGAGGCCCTAGCGGGGGTGACAGATACGCAGTATTTT.

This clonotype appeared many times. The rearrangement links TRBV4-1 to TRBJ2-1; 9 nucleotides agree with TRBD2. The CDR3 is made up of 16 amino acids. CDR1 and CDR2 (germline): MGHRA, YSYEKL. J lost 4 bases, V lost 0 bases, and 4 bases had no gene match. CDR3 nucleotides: TGCGCCAGCAGCCAAGATGTAAGCGGGGGGTACAATGAGCAGTTCTTC. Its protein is CASSQDVSGGYNEQFF.

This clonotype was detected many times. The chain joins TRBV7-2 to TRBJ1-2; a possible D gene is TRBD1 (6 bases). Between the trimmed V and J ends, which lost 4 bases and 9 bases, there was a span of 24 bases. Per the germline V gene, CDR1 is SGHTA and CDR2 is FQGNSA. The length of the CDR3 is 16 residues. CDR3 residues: CASSSHRRDTRPSYTF. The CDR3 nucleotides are TGTGCCAGCAGCTCACACAGACGGGACACCCGACCTAGCTACACCTTC.

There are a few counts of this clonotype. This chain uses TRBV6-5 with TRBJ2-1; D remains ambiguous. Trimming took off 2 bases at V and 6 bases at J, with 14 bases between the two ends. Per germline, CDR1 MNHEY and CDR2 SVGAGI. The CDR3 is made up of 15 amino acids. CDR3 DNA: TGTGCCAGCAGTTACCAGGACCCCTGGAGCAATGAGCAGTTCTTC. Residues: CASSYQDPWSNEQFF.

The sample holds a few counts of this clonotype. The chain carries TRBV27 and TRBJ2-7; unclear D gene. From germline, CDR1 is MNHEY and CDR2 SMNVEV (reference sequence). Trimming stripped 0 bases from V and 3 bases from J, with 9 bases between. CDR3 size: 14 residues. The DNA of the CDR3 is TGTGCCAGCAGTTTATCGCCAGGCGACTACGAGCAGTACTTC. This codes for CASSLSPGDYEQYF.

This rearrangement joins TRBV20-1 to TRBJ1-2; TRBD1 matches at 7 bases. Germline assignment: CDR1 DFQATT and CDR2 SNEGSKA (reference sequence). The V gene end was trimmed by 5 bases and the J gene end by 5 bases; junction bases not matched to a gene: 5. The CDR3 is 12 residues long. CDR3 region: CSAGDRDYGYTF. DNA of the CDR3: TGCAGTGCTGGGGACAGAGATTATGGCTACACCTTC.

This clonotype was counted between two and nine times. CDR3 region: CASSLPGLNTGELFF. The CDR3 bases are TGCGCCAGCAGCTTACCAGGGTTAAACACCGGGGAGCTGTTTTTT. The chain uses TRBV4-1 and TRBJ2-2; TRBD1 might be the D (5 bases). V lost 5 bases and J lost 2, with 12 bases in between. The CDR3 covers 15 residues. CDR1 and CDR2 from the germline V gene are MGHRA and YSYEKL.

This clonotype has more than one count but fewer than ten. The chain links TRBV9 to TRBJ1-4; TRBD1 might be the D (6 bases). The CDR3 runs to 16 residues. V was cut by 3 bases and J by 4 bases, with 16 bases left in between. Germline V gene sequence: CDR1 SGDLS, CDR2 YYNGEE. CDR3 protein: CASSAHQDSRNEKLFF. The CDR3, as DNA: TGTGCCAGCAGCGCCCACCAGGACAGTCGTAATGAAAAACTGTTTTTT.

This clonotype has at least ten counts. CDR3 bases: TGTGCCAGCAGTGAATGGGAAGGGAACACTGAAGCTTTCTTT. It specifies CASSEWEGNTEAFF. The genes are TRBV6-1 and TRBJ1-1; D remains unclear. Germline V gives CDR1 MNHNS, CDR2 SASEGT. The V gene lost 2 bases and the J gene lost 1 base, with 8 bases spanning the gap. This CDR3 is 14 amino acids long.

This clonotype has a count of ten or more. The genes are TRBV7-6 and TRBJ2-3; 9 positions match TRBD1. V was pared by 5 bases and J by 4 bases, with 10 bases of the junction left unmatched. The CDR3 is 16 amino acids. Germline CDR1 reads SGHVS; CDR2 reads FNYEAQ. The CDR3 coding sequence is TGTGCCAGCAGCCCGAAGACAGGGGGTGCCGCAGATACGCAGTATTTT. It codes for CASSPKTGGAADTQYF. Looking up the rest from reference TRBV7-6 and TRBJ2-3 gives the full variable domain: GAGVSQSPRYKVTKRGQDVALRCDPISGHVSLYWYRQALGQGPEFLTYFNYEAQQDKSGLPNDRFSAERPEGSISTLTIQRTEQRDSAMYRCASSPKTGGAADTQYFGPGTRLTVL.

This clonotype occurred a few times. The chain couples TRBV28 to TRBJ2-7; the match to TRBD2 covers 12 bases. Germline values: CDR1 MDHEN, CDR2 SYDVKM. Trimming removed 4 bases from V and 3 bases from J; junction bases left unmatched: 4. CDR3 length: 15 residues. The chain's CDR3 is CASSSWTSGDYEQYF. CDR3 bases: TGTGCCAGCAGTTCCTGGACTAGCGGGGACTACGAGCAGTACTTC.